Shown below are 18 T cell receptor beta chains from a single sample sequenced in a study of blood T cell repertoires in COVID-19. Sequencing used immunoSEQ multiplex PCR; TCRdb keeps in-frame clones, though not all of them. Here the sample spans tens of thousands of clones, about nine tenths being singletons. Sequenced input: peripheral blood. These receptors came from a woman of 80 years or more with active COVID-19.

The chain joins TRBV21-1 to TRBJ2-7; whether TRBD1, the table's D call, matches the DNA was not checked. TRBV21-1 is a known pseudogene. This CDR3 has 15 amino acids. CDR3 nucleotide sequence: TGTGCCAGCAGCAGGTCCGGGACAGAGTCTTACGAGCAGTACGTC. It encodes CASSRSGTESYEQYV.

The CDR3 DNA reads as TGCGCCAGCAGCACGGCTAGCGGAGCTAGCACAGATACGCAGTATTTT. It translates to CASSTASGASTDTQYF. The chain links TRBV5-1 to TRBJ2-3; TRBD2 agrees at 7 bases. In germline, CDR1 is SGHRS, CDR2 YFSETQ. The CDR3 is 16 amino acids. J lost 0 bases, V lost 4 bases, and 8 bases had no gene match.

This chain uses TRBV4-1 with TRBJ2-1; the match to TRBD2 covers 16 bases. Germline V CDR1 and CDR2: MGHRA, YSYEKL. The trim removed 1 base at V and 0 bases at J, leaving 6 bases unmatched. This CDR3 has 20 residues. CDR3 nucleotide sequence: TGCGCCAGCAGCCAAGCCGAGGGACTAGCGGGAGGGAGCTCCTACAATGAGCAGTTCTTC. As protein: CASSQAEGLAGGSSYNEQFF.

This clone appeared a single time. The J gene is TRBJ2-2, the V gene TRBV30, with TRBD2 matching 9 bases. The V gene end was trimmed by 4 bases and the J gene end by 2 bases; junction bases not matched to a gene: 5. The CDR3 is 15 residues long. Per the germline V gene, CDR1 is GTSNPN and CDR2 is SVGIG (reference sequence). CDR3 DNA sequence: TGTGCCTGGACGTGGACTAGCGCTAACACCGGGGAGCTGTTTTTT. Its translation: CAWTWTSANTGELFF.

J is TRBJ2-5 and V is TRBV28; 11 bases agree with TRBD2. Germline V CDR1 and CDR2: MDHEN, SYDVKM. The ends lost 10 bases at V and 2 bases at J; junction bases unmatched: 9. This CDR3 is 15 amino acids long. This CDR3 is CATGRRTSGQETQYF. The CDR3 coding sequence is TGTGCCACCGGACGACGGACTAGCGGGCAAGAGACCCAGTACTTC.

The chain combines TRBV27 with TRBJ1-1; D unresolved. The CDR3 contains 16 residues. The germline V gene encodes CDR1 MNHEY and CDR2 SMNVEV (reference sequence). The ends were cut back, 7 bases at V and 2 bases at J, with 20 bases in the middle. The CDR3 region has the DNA TGTGCCAGCATTGATTCCGCCGGGTCCTTCAACACTGAAGCTTTCTTT. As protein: CASIDSAGSFNTEAFF.

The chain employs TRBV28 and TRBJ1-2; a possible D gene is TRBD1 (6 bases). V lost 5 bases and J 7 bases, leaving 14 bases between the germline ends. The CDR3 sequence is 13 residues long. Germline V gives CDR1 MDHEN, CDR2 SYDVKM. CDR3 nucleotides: TGTGCCAGCAGTACGACAGCGGGGGCTGGCTACACCTTC. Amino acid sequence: CASSTTAGAGYTF.

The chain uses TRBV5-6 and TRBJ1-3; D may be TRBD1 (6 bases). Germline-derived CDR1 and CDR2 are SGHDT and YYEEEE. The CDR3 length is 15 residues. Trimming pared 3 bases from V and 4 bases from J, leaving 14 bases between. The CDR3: CASSSPYREGNTIYF. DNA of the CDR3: TGTGCCAGCAGCTCACCATACAGGGAAGGAAACACCATATATTTT.

The CDR3 nucleotides are TGTGCCAGTCGACTAGCGGGGAGCACAGATACGCAGTATTTT. It translates to CASRLAGSTDTQYF. The chain links TRBV2 to TRBJ2-3; 11 bases agree with TRBD2. CDR1 and CDR2 from the germline V gene are SNHLY and FYNNEI. The CDR3 runs 14 residues. V shed 9 bases, J shed 0 bases, and the junction held 2 bases outside the gene matches.

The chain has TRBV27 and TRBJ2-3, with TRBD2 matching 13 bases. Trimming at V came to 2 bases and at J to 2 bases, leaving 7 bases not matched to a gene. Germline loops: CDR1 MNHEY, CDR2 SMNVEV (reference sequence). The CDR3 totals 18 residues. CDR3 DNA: TGTGCCAGCAGTTTACGGACTAGCGGGAGCGGGGTCACAGATACGCAGTATTTT. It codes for CASSLRTSGSGVTDTQYF.

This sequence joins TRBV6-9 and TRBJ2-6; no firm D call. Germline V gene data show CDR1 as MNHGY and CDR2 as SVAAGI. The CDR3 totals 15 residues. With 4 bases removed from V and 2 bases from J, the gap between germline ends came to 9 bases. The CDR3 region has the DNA TGTGCCAGCAGTTTACATATAACTGGGGCCAACGTCCTGACTTTC. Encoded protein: CASSLHITGANVLTF.

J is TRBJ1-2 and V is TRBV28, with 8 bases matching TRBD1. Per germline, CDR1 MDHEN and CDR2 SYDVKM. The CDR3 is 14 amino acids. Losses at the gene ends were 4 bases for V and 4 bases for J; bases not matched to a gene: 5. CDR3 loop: CASSSTGEGYGYTF. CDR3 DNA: TGTGCCAGCAGTTCGACAGGGGAGGGCTATGGCTACACCTTC.

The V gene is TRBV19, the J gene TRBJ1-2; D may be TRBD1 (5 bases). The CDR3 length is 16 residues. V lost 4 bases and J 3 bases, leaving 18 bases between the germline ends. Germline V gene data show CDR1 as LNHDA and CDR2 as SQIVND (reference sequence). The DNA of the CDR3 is TGTGCCAGTAGTAGCCAACGGGAGGGGCGCTACTATGGCTACACCTTC. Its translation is CASSSQREGRYYGYTF.

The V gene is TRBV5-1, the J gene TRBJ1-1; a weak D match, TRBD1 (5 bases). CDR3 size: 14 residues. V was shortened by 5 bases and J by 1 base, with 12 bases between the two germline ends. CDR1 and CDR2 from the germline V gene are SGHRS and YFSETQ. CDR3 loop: CASSPNTGNTEAFF. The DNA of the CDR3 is TGCGCCAGCAGTCCTAATACAGGGAACACTGAAGCTTTCTTT.

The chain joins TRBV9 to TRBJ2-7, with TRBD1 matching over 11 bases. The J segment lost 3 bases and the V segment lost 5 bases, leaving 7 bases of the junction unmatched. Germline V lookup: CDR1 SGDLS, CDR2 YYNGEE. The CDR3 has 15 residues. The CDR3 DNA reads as TGTGCCAGCAGTCCAAGGGGACAGGGGGACTACGAGCAGTACTTC. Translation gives CASSPRGQGDYEQYF.

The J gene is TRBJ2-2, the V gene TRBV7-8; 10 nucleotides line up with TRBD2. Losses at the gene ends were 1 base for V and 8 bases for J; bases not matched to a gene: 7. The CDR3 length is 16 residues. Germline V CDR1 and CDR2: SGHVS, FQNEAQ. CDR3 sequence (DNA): TGTGCCAGCAGCTTAGTTCTAGCGGGAGTCTCTGGGGAGCTGTTTTTT. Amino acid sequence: CASSLVLAGVSGELFF.

The CDR3 reads CASSRDRGRELFF. CDR3 nucleotide sequence: TGCGCCAGCAGCCGGGACAGGGGCCGGGAGCTGTTTTTT. The rearrangement joins TRBV4-1 to TRBJ2-2, with 10 positions matching TRBD1. The V gene end was trimmed by 4 bases and the J gene end by 9 bases; junction bases not matched to a gene: 2. This CDR3 contains 13 residues. Germline-derived CDR1 and CDR2 are MGHRA and YSYEKL.

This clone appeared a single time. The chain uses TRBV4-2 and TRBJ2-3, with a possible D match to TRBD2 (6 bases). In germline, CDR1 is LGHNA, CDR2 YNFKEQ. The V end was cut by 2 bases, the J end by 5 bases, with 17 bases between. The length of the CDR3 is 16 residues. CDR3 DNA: TGTGCCAGCAGCCAACCGTGGGGCGGGGATAGAGATACGCAGTATTTT. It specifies CASSQPWGGDRDTQYF.